This T cell receptor beta chain was profiled in a study of vaccination and CD4 T cells after COVID-19. Overall study context: Cultures acting as controls obtained a CEFX pool, an HIV-1 Nef pool, or no peptide. Study-wide results and caveats: Convalescent patient numbers were relatively low, with no early post-infection timepoints. Spike mono-reactivity was the property of 304 of 307 vaccine-specific clones in convalescent patients.

Specified treatment: roughly ten-day PBMC culture with coronavirus spike peptide pools or control peptides (ViraFEST assay). Oncomine TCR Beta short-read sequencing was applied to DNA from cultured CD4+ T cells. TCRdb used MiXCR to reprocess the PCR reads, holding one entry per CDR3 protein. This sample carries some 16,000 distinct CDR3 sequences, roughly 36% of them seen once, and the ten largest clones take more than 20%. Germline CDR1 reads KGHDR; CDR2 reads SFDVKD. The V end lost 2 bases, the J end lost 0 bases, and 9 bases lay between the germline ends. The CDR3 runs 16 residues. There are a few counts of this clonotype. Its antigen is undetermined.

The receptor was derived from a human donor who received a COVID-19 vaccine. V and J are TRBV24-1 and TRBJ2-2; possible D gene TRBD1, 7 bases. Here the sequenced sample was CD4+ T cells from blood, cultured in vitro, taken before SARS-CoV-2 vaccination. The CDR3 loop is CATSDSGGPNTGELFF. As DNA, the CDR3 is TGTGCCACCAGTGATTCAGGGGGGCCGAACACCGGGGAGCTGTTTTTT.